This T cell receptor beta chain was sequenced for a study of T cell responses to AZD1222 COVID-19 vaccine. Study observations and caveats: Close to half of all spike-specific TCRs reportedly target regions of the variants that are unmutated. Baseline seropositivity occurred in only 5 to 7 AZD1222 recipients.

The V end lost 5 bases, the J end lost 4 bases, and 9 bases lay between the germline ends. In germline, CDR1 is KGHSH, CDR2 LQKENI. The CDR3 spans 13 residues. Clones were sequenced by immunoSEQ multiplex PCR, and TCRdb holds only the in-frame ones, with some missing. Of about 130,000 clones listed, roughly 89% are singletons. As to this clone: Its antigen is as yet unknown.

The sequencing here drew on peripheral blood, taken on day 0 of AZD1222 vaccination. The chain joins TRBV18 to TRBJ1-5; the D gene is possibly TRBD1 (5 bases). The source of this sequence is an adult in good health. The DNA for the CDR3 is TGTGCCAGCTCAGGGGGGGGGAATCAGCCCCAGCATTTT. Amino acid sequence: CASSGGGNQPQHF.